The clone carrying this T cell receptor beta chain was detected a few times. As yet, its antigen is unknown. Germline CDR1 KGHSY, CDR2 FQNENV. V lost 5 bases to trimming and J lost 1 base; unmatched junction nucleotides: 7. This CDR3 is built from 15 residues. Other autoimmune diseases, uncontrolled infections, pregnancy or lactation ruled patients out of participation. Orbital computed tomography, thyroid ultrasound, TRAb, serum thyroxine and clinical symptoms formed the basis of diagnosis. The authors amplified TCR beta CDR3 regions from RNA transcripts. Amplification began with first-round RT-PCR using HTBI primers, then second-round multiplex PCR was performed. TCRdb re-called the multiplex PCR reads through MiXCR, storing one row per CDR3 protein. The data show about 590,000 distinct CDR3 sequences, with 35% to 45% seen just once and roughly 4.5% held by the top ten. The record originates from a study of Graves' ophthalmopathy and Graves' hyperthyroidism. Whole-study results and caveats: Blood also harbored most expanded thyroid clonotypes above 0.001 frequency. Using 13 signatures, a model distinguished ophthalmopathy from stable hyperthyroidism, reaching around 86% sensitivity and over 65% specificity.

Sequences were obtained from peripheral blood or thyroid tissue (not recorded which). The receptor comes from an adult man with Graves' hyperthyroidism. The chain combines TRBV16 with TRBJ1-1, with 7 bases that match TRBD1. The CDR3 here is CASSNYRTGNTEAFF. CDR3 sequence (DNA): TGTGCCAGCAGCAATTACCGGACAGGGAACACTGAAGCTTTCTTT. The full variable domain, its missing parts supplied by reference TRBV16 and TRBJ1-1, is GEEVAQTPKHLVRGEGQKAKLYCAPIKGHSYVFWYQQVLKNEFKFLISFQNENVFDETGMPKERFSAKCLPNSPCSLEIQATKLEDSAVYFCASSNYRTGNTEAFFGQGTRLTVV.